This TCR beta chain was identified in a study of identical twins. In the case of this clonotype: Its specificity is not known.

Study-level findings and limits: Researchers reported excess low generation probability among twin-shared out-of-frame alpha sequences. Out-of-frame TCR alpha sharing in monozygotic twins exceeded recombination model predictions.

The V gene lost 5 bases and the J gene lost 2 bases, with 23 bases spanning the gap. The germline V gene has CDR1 DFQATT and CDR2 SNEGSKA (reference sequence). The CDR3 has 17 residues. A template switching step contributed a universal primer site, while unique molecular identifiers were present in the cDNA. Using its own MiXCR run on the 5' RACE reads, TCRdb lists one record per CDR3 protein. Of 410,000 or so distinct CDR3 sequences in the sample, approximately 17% were seen once. This sequence was found in a man aged 50 to 59 in good health. The rearrangement links TRBV20-1 to TRBJ2-3, with D maybe TRBD2 (5 bases). Source material: naive T cells sorted from blood. CDR3 sequence (DNA): TGCAGTGCTCCCAACCCAAAGGACTCCTGGAACACAGATACGCAGTATTTT. Protein sequence: CSAPNPKDSWNTDTQYF.